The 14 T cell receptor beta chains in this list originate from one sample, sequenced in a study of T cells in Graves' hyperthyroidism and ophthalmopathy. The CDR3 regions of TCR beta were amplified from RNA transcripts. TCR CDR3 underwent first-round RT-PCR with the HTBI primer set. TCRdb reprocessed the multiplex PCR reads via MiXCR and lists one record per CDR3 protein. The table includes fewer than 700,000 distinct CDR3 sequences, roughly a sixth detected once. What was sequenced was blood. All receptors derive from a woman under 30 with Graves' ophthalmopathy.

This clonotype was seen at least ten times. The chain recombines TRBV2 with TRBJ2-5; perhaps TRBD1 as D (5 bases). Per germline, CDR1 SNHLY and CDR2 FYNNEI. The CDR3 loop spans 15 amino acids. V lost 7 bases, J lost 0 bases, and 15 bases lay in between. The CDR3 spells CASTDPGMYQETQYF. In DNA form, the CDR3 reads TGTGCCAGCACAGACCCAGGGATGTACCAAGAGACCCAGTACTTC.

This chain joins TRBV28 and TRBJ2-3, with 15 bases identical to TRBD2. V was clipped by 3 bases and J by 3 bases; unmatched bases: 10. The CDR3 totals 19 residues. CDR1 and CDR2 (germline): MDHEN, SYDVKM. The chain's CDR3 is CASSFTPGLAGGRTDTQYF. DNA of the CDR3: TGTGCCAGCAGTTTCACCCCGGGACTAGCGGGAGGTAGGACAGATACGCAGTATTTT.

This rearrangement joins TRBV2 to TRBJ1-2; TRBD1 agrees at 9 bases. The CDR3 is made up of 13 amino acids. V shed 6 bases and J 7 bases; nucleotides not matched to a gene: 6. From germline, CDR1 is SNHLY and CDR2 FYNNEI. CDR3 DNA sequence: TGTGCCAGCAGGGGGGACAGGGACTCTGGCTACACCTTC. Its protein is CASRGDRDSGYTF.

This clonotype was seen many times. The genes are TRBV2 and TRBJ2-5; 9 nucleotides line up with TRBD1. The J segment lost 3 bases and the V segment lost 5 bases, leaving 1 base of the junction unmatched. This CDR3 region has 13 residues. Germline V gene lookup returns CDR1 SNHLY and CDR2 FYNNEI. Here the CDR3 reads CASSWTGEETQYF. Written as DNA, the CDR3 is TGTGCCAGCAGTTGGACAGGGGAAGAGACCCAGTACTTC.

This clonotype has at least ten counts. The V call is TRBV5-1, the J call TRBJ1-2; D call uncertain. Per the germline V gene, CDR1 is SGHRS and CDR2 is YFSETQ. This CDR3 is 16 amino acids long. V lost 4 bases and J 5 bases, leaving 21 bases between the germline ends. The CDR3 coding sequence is TGCGCCAGCAGCGTCGGGCCCCTCAGCCCGGATTATGGCTACACCTTC. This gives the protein CASSVGPLSPDYGYTF.

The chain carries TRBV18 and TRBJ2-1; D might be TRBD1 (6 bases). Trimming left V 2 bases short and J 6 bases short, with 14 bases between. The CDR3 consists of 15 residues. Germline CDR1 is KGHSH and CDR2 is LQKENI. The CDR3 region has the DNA TGTGCCAGCTCACCAAAACAGGGCAGGGGCAATGAGCAGTTCTTC. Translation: CASSPKQGRGNEQFF.

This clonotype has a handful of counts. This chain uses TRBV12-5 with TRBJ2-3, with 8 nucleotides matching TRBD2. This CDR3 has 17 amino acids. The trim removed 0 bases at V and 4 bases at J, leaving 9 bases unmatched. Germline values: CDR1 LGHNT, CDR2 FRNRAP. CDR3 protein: CASGLVLDGGAPDTQYF. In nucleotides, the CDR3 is TGTGCTAGTGGTTTGGTACTTGACGGGGGGGCCCCAGATACGCAGTATTTT.

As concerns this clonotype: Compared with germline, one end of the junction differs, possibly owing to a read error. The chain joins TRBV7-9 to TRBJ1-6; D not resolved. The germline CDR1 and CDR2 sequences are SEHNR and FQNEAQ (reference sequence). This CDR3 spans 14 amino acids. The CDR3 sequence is CASSQAGLGKPLHF. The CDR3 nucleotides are TGCGCCAGCAGCCAAGCCGGTCTGGGAAAACCCCTCCACTTT.

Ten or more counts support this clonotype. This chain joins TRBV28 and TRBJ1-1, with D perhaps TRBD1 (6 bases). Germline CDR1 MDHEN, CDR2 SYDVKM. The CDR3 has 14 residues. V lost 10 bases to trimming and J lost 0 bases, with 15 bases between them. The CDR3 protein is CATTGHRVNTEAFF. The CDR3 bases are TGTGCCACTACGGGACACCGGGTGAACACTGAAGCTTTCTTT.

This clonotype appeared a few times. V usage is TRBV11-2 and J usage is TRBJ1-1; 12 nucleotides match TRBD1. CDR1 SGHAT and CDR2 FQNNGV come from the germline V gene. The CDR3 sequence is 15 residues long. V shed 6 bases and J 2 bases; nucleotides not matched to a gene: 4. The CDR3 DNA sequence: TGTGCCAGCAGGTGGGACAGGGGGCTTAACACTGAAGCTTTCTTT. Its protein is CASRWDRGLNTEAFF.

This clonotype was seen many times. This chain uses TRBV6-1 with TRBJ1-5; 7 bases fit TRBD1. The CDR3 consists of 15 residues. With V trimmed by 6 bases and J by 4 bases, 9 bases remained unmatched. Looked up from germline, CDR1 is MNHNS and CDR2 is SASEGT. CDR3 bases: TGTGCCAGCAGATCACGACAGGGCTTAAATCAGCCCCAGCATTTT. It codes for CASRSRQGLNQPQHF.

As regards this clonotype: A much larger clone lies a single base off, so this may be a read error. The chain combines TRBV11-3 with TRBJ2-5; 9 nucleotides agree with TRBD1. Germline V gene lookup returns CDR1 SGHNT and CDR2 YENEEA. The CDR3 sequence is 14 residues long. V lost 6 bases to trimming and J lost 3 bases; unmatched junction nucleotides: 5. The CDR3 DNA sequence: TGTGCCAGCAGTGAAGACAGGGGGGAAGAGACCCAGTACTTC. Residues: CASSEDRGEETQYF.

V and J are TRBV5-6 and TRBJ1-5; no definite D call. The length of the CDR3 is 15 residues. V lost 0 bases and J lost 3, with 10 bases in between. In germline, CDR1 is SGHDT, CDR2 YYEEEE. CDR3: CASSLGQLLNQPQHF. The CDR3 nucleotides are TGTGCCAGCAGCTTGGGGCAGCTCCTCAATCAGCCCCAGCATTTT.

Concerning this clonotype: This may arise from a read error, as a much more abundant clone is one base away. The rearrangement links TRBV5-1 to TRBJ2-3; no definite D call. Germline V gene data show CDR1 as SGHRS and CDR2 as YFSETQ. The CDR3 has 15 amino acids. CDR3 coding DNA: TGCGCCGGCAGCTCTTTGGAAAGGCTCATCGATACGCAGTATTTT. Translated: CAGSSLERLIDTQYF.